These 30 T cell receptor beta chains came from one sample sequenced in a study of blood T cell repertoires in COVID-19. The assay was immunoSEQ multiplex PCR, and TCRdb's table has in-frame clones only and misses some. Among 250,000 to 300,000 clones listed, roughly 90% were seen once. The sequenced sample consisted of PBMCs or T cells enriched from blood (not recorded which). Receptor source: a woman in her thirties or forties who had recovered from COVID-19.

The V gene is TRBV7-3, the J gene TRBJ2-3, with D perhaps TRBD2 (6 bases). V shed 4 bases and J shed 2 bases, with 13 bases lying between them. This CDR3 region has 15 residues. CDR1 SGHTA and CDR2 FQGTGA come from the germline V gene. The CDR3 spells CASSSSGLNTDTQYF. The CDR3 DNA sequence: TGTGCCAGCAGCTCCTCGGGACTTAACACAGATACGCAGTATTTT.

The V and J genes are TRBV7-8 and TRBJ2-7, with D possibly matching TRBD1 (5 bases). V gave up 1 base and J gave up 0 bases, with 13 bases separating them. Germline V gene sequence: CDR1 SGHVS, CDR2 FQNEAQ. CDR3 length: 16 residues. For the CDR3, the DNA is TGTGCCAGCAGCTTAGTTTGGGGCCAAAGCTCCTACGAGCAGTACTTC. The encoded protein is CASSLVWGQSSYEQYF.

This clone was detected only once. The rearrangement links TRBV2 to TRBJ2-1, with D maybe TRBD2 (6 bases). Trimming took off 3 bases at V and 0 bases at J, with 15 bases between the two ends. CDR1 is SNHLY and CDR2 is FYNNEI in the germline V gene. The CDR3 covers 17 residues. CDR3 sequence (DNA): TGTGCCAGCAGTGAGAGGTTAGCGGCCAGCTCCTACAATGAGCAGTTCTTC. This codes for CASSERLAASSYNEQFF.

V and J are TRBV3-1 (or the pseudogene TRBV3-2) and TRBJ1-1; no firm D call. This CDR3 region has 15 residues. Trimming removed 2 bases at V and 1 base at J, with 11 bases between. Per the germline V gene, CDR1 is LGHDT and CDR2 is YNNKEL (reference sequence). CDR3 in DNA: TGTGCCAGCAGCCAATTAACGGGGAGGAACACTGAAGCTTTCTTT. Protein sequence: CASSQLTGRNTEAFF.

The chain recombines TRBV4-1 with TRBJ1-2, with D unclear. Germline CDR1 MGHRA, CDR2 YSYEKL. The V end lost 0 bases, the J end lost 4 bases, and 6 bases lay between the germline ends. The CDR3 totals 13 residues. The CDR3 here is CASSQDLAYGYTF. DNA of the CDR3: TGCGCCAGCAGCCAAGATCTGGCCTATGGCTACACCTTC.

In nucleotides, the CDR3 is TGTGCCAGCAGCCATGGCTCCCTGAATCAGCCCCAGCATTTT. It is translated as CASSHGSLNQPQHF. The gene calls are TRBV7-2 and TRBJ1-5; no definite D call. V dropped 5 bases and J dropped 4 bases, with 12 bases sitting between them. The CDR3 is 14 residues long. The germline V gene has CDR1 SGHTA and CDR2 FQGNSA.

J is TRBJ1-1 and V is TRBV20-1; D is uncertain. Germline assignment: CDR1 DFQATT and CDR2 SNEGSKA (reference sequence). This CDR3 has 11 residues. Trimming shortened V by 2 bases and J by 8 bases, and 9 bases separated the two germline ends. CDR3 loop: CSARSREEAFF. The CDR3 nucleotides are TGCAGTGCTAGATCAAGGGAGGAAGCTTTCTTT.

In its sample, this clone was seen a few times. The genes are TRBV9 and TRBJ1-1, with 9 bases fitting TRBD1. The CDR3 covers 14 residues. The V segment lost 2 bases and the J segment 11 bases; nucleotides outside the gene matches: 10. CDR1 and CDR2 from the germline V gene are SGDLS and YYNGEE. The CDR3 is CASSVTWTGVPAFF. The CDR3 DNA is TGTGCCAGCAGCGTTACTTGGACAGGGGTACCTGCTTTCTTT.

The chain employs TRBV7-9 and TRBJ1-3; no reliable D call. CDR3 length: 13 residues. Germline V gene data show CDR1 as SEHNR and CDR2 as FQNEAQ (reference sequence). The germline V and J ends were trimmed by 2 bases and 4 bases, with 6 bases remaining between them. The CDR3 sequence: CASSLFEGNTIYF. The CDR3 region has the DNA TGTGCCAGCAGCTTATTTGAGGGAAACACCATATATTTT.

The chain joins TRBV4-1 to TRBJ1-1, with unresolved D. CDR1 MGHRA and CDR2 YSYEKL come from the germline V gene. The CDR3 loop spans 13 amino acids. The V end lost 4 bases, the J end lost 9 bases, and 15 bases lay between the germline ends. CDR3 sequence (DNA): TGCGCCAGCAGCCGAAGACAAGAACAGCAAGCTTTCTTT. Translating it yields CASSRRQEQQAFF.

The chain recombines TRBV5-1 with TRBJ1-2, with 8 bases matching TRBD1. Trimming took 5 bases from V and 7 from J; bases not matched to a gene: 13. The V gene's germline CDR1 is SGHRS and CDR2 YFSETQ. The CDR3 is made up of 15 amino acids. CDR3 sequence reads: CASSRGTGDMGGYTF. The CDR3 DNA reads as TGCGCCAGCAGTCGCGGGACAGGTGATATGGGTGGCTACACCTTC.

The chain uses TRBV24-1 and TRBJ2-5; 11 bases fit TRBD2. Germline CDR1 is KGHDR and CDR2 is SFDVKD. This CDR3 is built from 16 residues. Unmatched junction bases numbered 8, after V lost 4 bases and J lost 5 bases. The CDR3: CATSDPGTSGGETQYF. The DNA of the CDR3 is TGTGCCACCAGTGACCCAGGGACTAGCGGTGGGGAGACCCAGTACTTC.

V is TRBV27 and J is TRBJ2-7; 7 bases agree with TRBD1. CDR1 MNHEY and CDR2 SMNVEV come from the germline V gene (reference sequence). The CDR3 totals 12 residues. V lost 4 bases to trimming and J lost 7 bases; unmatched junction nucleotides: 4. For the CDR3, the DNA is TGTGCCAGCAGTTCACAGGGGTATGAGCAGTACTTC. Its translation is CASSSQGYEQYF.

The rearrangement uses TRBV18 and TRBJ2-7, with 8 bases matching TRBD1. V lost 3 bases, J lost 4 bases, and 8 bases stayed unmatched. The CDR3 extends over 15 amino acids. Germline CDR1 is KGHSH and CDR2 is LQKENI. The CDR3 sequence is CASSPYVQGDYEQYF. In DNA, the CDR3 is TGTGCCAGCTCACCTTATGTACAGGGGGATTACGAGCAGTACTTC.

The V gene is TRBV5-1, the J gene TRBJ2-3; D remains ambiguous. From germline, CDR1 is SGHRS and CDR2 YFSETQ. The CDR3 sequence is 12 residues long. Trimming cost V 0 bases and J 5 bases, with 4 bases left between them. CDR3 residues: CASSLELDTQYF. In DNA form, the CDR3 reads TGCGCCAGCAGCTTGGAACTAGATACGCAGTATTTT.

The genes are TRBV19 and TRBJ2-1, with 12 bases that match TRBD2. Germline loops: CDR1 LNHDA, CDR2 SQIVND (reference sequence). V shed 4 bases, J shed 6 bases, and the junction held 7 bases outside the gene matches. This CDR3 has 16 residues. The CDR3: CASSTRELAGGNEQFF. The DNA for the CDR3 is TGTGCCAGTAGTACTAGGGAACTAGCGGGAGGCAATGAGCAGTTCTTC.

This clone was seen once. The J gene is TRBJ2-7, the V gene TRBV27, with a possible D match to TRBD1 (6 bases). Looked up from germline, CDR1 is MNHEY and CDR2 is SMNVEV (reference sequence). The germline V and J ends were trimmed by 3 bases and 4 bases, with 13 bases remaining between them. CDR3 length: 14 residues. The CDR3 region is CASSFLTGRYEQYF. The CDR3 DNA reads TGTGCCAGCAGTTTCCTAACAGGGCGTTACGAGCAGTACTTC.

The CDR3 DNA is TGCGCCAGCAGCCCTATACCCCCAGGGGGGAACACTGAAGCTTTCTTT. As protein: CASSPIPPGGNTEAFF. The rearrangement uses TRBV5-1 and TRBJ1-1; 7 bases are a match to TRBD1. J was trimmed by 1 base and V by 4 bases; bases with no gene match: 10. The germline V gene encodes CDR1 SGHRS and CDR2 YFSETQ. This CDR3 region has 16 residues.

This clone is a singleton in its sample. The rearrangement joins TRBV3-1 (or the pseudogene TRBV3-2) to TRBJ1-2; possibly TRBD1 for D (5 bases). V shed 0 bases and J shed 0 bases, with 14 bases lying between them. The CDR3 sequence is 17 residues long. CDR1 and CDR2 (germline): LGHDT, YNNKEL (reference sequence). The CDR3 reads CASSQDLGPGANYGYTF. CDR3 bases: TGTGCCAGCAGCCAAGATCTTGGACCGGGGGCTAACTATGGCTACACCTTC.

The V call is TRBV19, the J call TRBJ1-3; D unclear. There are 15 residues in the CDR3. Germline V gene sequence: CDR1 LNHDA, CDR2 SQIVND (reference sequence). Between the trimmed V and J ends, which lost 10 bases and 1 base, there was a span of 17 bases. The CDR3 sequence: CATNPAGRSGNTIYF. The DNA of the CDR3 is TGTGCCACCAATCCCGCCGGTCGTTCTGGAAACACCATATATTTT.

V usage is TRBV5-4 and J usage is TRBJ1-2; 7 bases fit TRBD1. The germline gives CDR1 SGHNT, CDR2 YYREEE (reference sequence). V trimming: 0 bases; J trimming: 5 bases; junction bases outside the gene matches: 4. The CDR3 covers 14 residues. The CDR3 coding sequence is TGTGCCAGCAGCTTGGGACAGGGAAGGTATGGCTACACCTTC. Residues: CASSLGQGRYGYTF.

CDR3 protein: CSATDRGEAFF. The CDR3 DNA follows: TGCAGCGCTACTGACAGGGGAGAAGCTTTCTTT. The gene calls are TRBV29-1 and TRBJ1-1; 8 nucleotides align to TRBD1. The ends lost 7 bases at V and 8 bases at J; junction bases unmatched: 6. Per the germline V gene, CDR1 is SQVTM and CDR2 is ANQGSEA. The CDR3 totals 11 residues.

The chain combines TRBV27 with TRBJ2-1, with 7 bases identical to TRBD1. V gave up 0 bases and J gave up 13 bases; unmatched junction bases: 6. CDR3 length: 13 residues. Germline V gene lookup returns CDR1 MNHEY and CDR2 SMNVEV (reference sequence). CDR3 in amino acids: CASSLSGGRAQFF. CDR3 in DNA: TGTGCCAGCAGTTTATCAGGGGGCCGGGCTCAGTTCTTC.

This clone was found a few times. This chain uses TRBV29-1 with TRBJ1-1; no reliable D call. The V gene's germline CDR1 is SQVTM and CDR2 ANQGSEA. V was cut by 4 bases and J by 3 bases, with 15 bases left in between. The CDR3 loop spans 14 amino acids. CDR3 protein: CSVAASPADTEAFF. The CDR3 region has the DNA TGCAGCGTTGCTGCCTCCCCGGCGGACACTGAAGCTTTCTTT. Drawing the rest from reference TRBV29-1 and TRBJ1-1, the complete variable domain is SAVISQKPSRDICQRGTSLTIQCQVDSQVTMMFWYRQQPGQSLTLIATANQGSEATYESGFVIDKFPISRPNLTFSTLTVSNMSPEDSSIYLCSVAASPADTEAFFGQGTRLTVV.

This clone was counted once. This chain connects TRBV19 to TRBJ1-2; 12 nucleotides match TRBD1. This CDR3 has 18 amino acids. Germline CDR1 and CDR2: LNHDA and SQIVND (reference sequence). V trimming: 6 bases; J trimming: 6 bases; junction bases outside the gene matches: 17. The CDR3 nucleotides are TGTGCCAGTAGCCCGGCGAGGGACAGGGGGCGCGTCGGGGATGGCTACACCTTC. Translating gives CASSPARDRGRVGDGYTF.

This clone was counted between two and nine times. This sequence joins TRBV7-9 and TRBJ2-1; TRBD2 is a possible D gene (6 bases). V was trimmed by 5 bases and J by 9 bases, leaving 20 bases between them. Per the germline V gene, CDR1 is SEHNR and CDR2 is FQNEAQ (reference sequence). This CDR3 spans 15 amino acids. The CDR3 loop is CASSLTAGNNGEQFF. The CDR3 DNA follows: TGTGCCAGCAGCCTCACAGCGGGCAATAATGGTGAGCAGTTCTTC.

The chain employs TRBV9 and TRBJ2-2; 7 bases agree with TRBD1. Looked up from germline, CDR1 is SGDLS and CDR2 is YYNGEE. With V trimmed by 6 bases and J by 5 bases, 10 bases remained unmatched. This CDR3 spans 15 amino acids. This chain's CDR3 is CASTPVRGRTGELFF. The CDR3 region has the DNA TGTGCCAGCACCCCGGTGAGGGGGCGGACCGGGGAGCTGTTTTTT.

The rearrangement joins TRBV19 to TRBJ1-2; the D is unclear. The CDR3 runs to 12 residues. Germline CDR1 and CDR2: LNHDA and SQIVND (reference sequence). Trimming removed 5 bases from V and 8 bases from J, with 12 bases in between. The CDR3 nucleotides read TGTGCCAGTAGTCCGCTCGGGGTCGGCTACACCTTC. The encoded protein is CASSPLGVGYTF.

The J gene is TRBJ2-7, the V gene TRBV6-1, with no clear D. Germline V lookup: CDR1 MNHNS, CDR2 SASEGT. Deletions cut 1 base from V and 2 bases from J, with 15 bases between. This CDR3 is built from 16 residues. In DNA, the CDR3 is TGTGCCAGCAGTGAAGGACGTCACAAGCTAGCCTACGAGCAGTACTTC. This gives the protein CASSEGRHKLAYEQYF.

The CDR3 is CASSTSPIVAGGRDTQYF. The CDR3 bases are TGTGCCAGCAGCACTTCTCCTATCGTCGCGGGGGGGCGGGATACGCAGTATTTT. The genes are TRBV11-2 and TRBJ2-3; 9 nucleotides align to TRBD2. In germline, CDR1 is SGHAT, CDR2 FQNNGV. This CDR3 has 18 amino acids. The J segment lost 6 bases and the V segment lost 5 bases, leaving 18 bases of the junction unmatched.